The rows below give T cell receptor beta chains drawn from one sample of a study of blood T cell repertoires in COVID-19. Libraries were prepared by immunoSEQ multiplex PCR; TCRdb keeps only in-frame clonotypes and omits some of them. The sample carries some 70,000 clones, 65% to 85% recorded once. The sequenced material came from peripheral blood. The receptors here all came from a woman aged 45-60 years with acute or convalescent COVID-19. CDR3s include the opening cysteine and the closing phenylalanine or tryptophan. The D gene is left open where the match is weak. Clone size is not always given. Where it is, it says once, few, many or a class for expanded clones.

V	size	D	J	CDR3	DNA
TRBV7-2	.	.	TRBJ1-2	CASSLVAVDYGYTF	TGTGCCAGCAGCTTAGTGGCGGTAGACTATGGCTACACCTTC
TRBV27	many	TRBD2	TRBJ2-3	CASLAGAGTDTQYF	TGTGCCAGCCTAGCGGGAGCGGGAACAGATACGCAGTATTTT
TRBV9	few	.	TRBJ1-2	CASSVAEHYGYTF	TGTGCCAGCAGCGTAGCCGAGCACTATGGCTACACCTTC
TRBV21-1	.	.	TRBJ1-5	CASSIRGQGETNQPQHF	TGTGCCAGCAGCATTAGAGGACAGGGGGAAACCAATCAGCCCCAGCATTTT
TRBV18	few	.	TRBJ2-3	CASSPRREGHTQYF	TGTGCCAGCTCACCACGGCGGGAAGGGCATACGCAGTATTTT
TRBV19	.	.	TRBJ2-1	CASSWGTPYNEQFF	TGTGCCAGTAGTTGGGGGACTCCCTACAATGAGCAGTTCTTC
TRBV30	few	TRBD1	TRBJ1-2	CAWGGHRGRSNYGYTF	TGTGCCTGGGGGGGGCACAGGGGGCGGTCTAACTATGGCTACACCTTC
TRBV30	.	.	TRBJ1-1	CAWSGVAGVNTEAFF	TGTGCCTGGAGTGGGGTCGCGGGGGTGAACACTGAAGCTTTCTTT
TRBV24-1	.	.	TRBJ2-1	CATSDGATLSYNEQFF	TGTGCCACCAGTGATGGGGCAACCTTAAGTTACAATGAGCAGTTCTTC
TRBV3-1/TRBV3-2	.	TRBD1	TRBJ1-1	CASSLTQGAEAFF	TGTGCCAGCAGCCTAACTCAGGGGGCTGAAGCTTTCTTT
TRBV15	once	.	TRBJ1-3	CATSGRRGNSGNTIYF	TGTGCCACCAGCGGACGAAGAGGGAACTCTGGAAACACCATATATTTT
TRBV5-4	.	.	TRBJ2-3	CASSLDISTDTQYF	TGTGCCAGCAGCTTGGACATAAGCACAGATACGCAGTATTTT
TRBV4-3	.	TRBD2	TRBJ2-2	CASSFGLAGLNTGELFF	TGCGCCAGCAGCTTCGGACTAGCGGGACTGAACACCGGGGAGCTGTTTTTT
TRBV27	.	.	TRBJ1-1	CASSLSNMIPNTEAFF	TGTGCCAGCAGTTTATCGAACATGATTCCGAACACTGAAGCTTTCTTT
TRBV5-6	.	TRBD1	TRBJ1-2	CASSGKGQGGGYTF	TGTGCCAGCAGCGGCAAAGGACAGGGGGGTGGCTACACCTTC
TRBV5-1	.	TRBD1	TRBJ2-1	CASSLGGQEYNEQFF	TGCGCCAGCAGCTTGGGGGGACAGGAGTACAATGAGCAGTTCTTC
TRBV2	.	TRBD1	TRBJ1-6	CASSEQGQYNSPLHF	TGTGCCAGCAGTGAACAGGGACAGTATAATTCACCCCTCCACTTT
TRBV27	few	TRBD1	TRBJ2-1	CASSFLGQGLNEQFF	TGTGCCAGCAGTTTCCTAGGACAGGGCCTCAATGAGCAGTTCTTC
TRBV30	.	TRBD2	TRBJ2-3	CAWGGLAGSTDTQYF	TGTGCCTGGGGGGGACTAGCGGGAAGCACAGATACGCAGTATTTT
TRBV4-3	once	TRBD2	TRBJ2-1	CASSQGRASGRVLYNEQFF	TGCGCCAGCAGCCAAGGTCGGGCTAGCGGGAGGGTACTCTACAATGAGCAGTTCTTC
TRBV7-9	.	.	TRBJ1-5	CASSFWDTNQPQHF	TGTGCCAGCAGCTTCTGGGACACCAATCAGCCCCAGCATTTT
TRBV25-1	.	TRBD1	TRBJ2-7	CASRHDRDEQYF	TGTGCCAGCAGACACGACAGGGACGAGCAGTACTTC
TRBV2	.	TRBD1	TRBJ1-2	CARRGGQGARSYGYTF	TGTGCCAGACGAGGGGGACAGGGGGCGCGGAGCTATGGCTACACCTTC
TRBV5-1	.	.	TRBJ1-1	CASSPLYDRTDFMNTEAFF	TGCGCCAGCAGCCCATTATACGACAGGACAGACTTCATGAACACTGAAGCTTTCTTT
TRBV9	few	TRBD1	TRBJ1-4	CASSNPTGGYEKLFF	TGTGCCAGCAGCAACCCGACAGGGGGCTATGAAAAACTGTTTTTT
TRBV10-2	once	.	TRBJ1-2	CASSEQGVIGGYTF	TGCGCCAGCAGTGAGCAAGGGGTAATTGGCGGCTACACCTTC